The rows below give T cell receptor beta chains drawn from one sample of a study of blood T cell repertoires in COVID-19. The assay was immunoSEQ multiplex PCR, and TCRdb's table has in-frame clones only and misses some. The table shows about 150,000 clones, with approximately 73% occurring only once. Material for sequencing was peripheral blood. These receptors all come from a woman of 80 years or more with acute or convalescent COVID-19. The CDR3 runs from the conserved cysteine through the conserved F or W. The D gene is left open where the match is weak.

D: TRBD1
J: TRBJ2-1
V: TRBV10-3
CDR3: CAISKNPGQGDNEQFF

D: TRBD1
J: TRBJ2-1
V: TRBV5-4
CDR3: CASSVTGSDPRWDNEQFF

D: -
J: TRBJ2-7
V: TRBV7-9
CDR3: CASSSLPIPGEQYF

D: -
J: TRBJ2-7
V: TRBV5-6
CDR3: CASSLDSPYEQYF

D: TRBD1
J: TRBJ1-4
V: TRBV5-1
CDR3: CASSSRQGNEKLFF

D: -
J: TRBJ1-4
V: TRBV18
CDR3: CASSPDRGEKLFF

D: -
J: TRBJ1-2
V: TRBV6-5
CDR3: CASRTTGFDGYTF

D: -
J: TRBJ1-2
V: TRBV19
CDR3: CASSIDLSRVYGYTF

D: TRBD1
J: TRBJ1-6
V: TRBV7-9
CDR3: CASSLGTGVSPLHF

D: -
J: TRBJ2-1
V: TRBV11-1
CDR3: CASSPRQGRGINEQFF

D: TRBD1
J: TRBJ2-7
V: TRBV6-2/TRBV6-3
CDR3: CASSHQDRTTYEQYF

D: TRBD2
J: TRBJ2-2
V: TRBV29-1
CDR3: CSVVGGAGGVTGELFF

D: TRBD1
J: TRBJ1-6
V: TRBV18
CDR3: CASSRDRGSYNSPLHF

D: -
J: TRBJ1-2
V: TRBV3-1/TRBV3-2
CDR3: CASSSGPANYGYTF

D: -
J: TRBJ1-1
V: TRBV7-2
CDR3: CASSLVVTGFVAFF

D: TRBD1
J: TRBJ1-1
V: TRBV3-1/TRBV3-2
CDR3: CASSKTRGLGTEAFF

D: -
J: TRBJ2-3
V: TRBV19
CDR3: CASTRGSTDTQYF

D: -
J: TRBJ1-5
V: TRBV5-8
CDR3: CASSLGGGDQPQHF

D: TRBD2
J: TRBJ2-3
V: TRBV5-3
CDR3: CARSPTSGNTDTQYF

D: -
J: TRBJ2-7
V: TRBV5-4
CDR3: CASSQAGRFYEQYF

D: TRBD2
J: TRBJ2-5
V: TRBV9
CDR3: CASSVDLAGGRPQYF

D: -
J: TRBJ1-1
V: TRBV18
CDR3: CASSPPPQF

D: TRBD1
J: TRBJ2-3
V: TRBV6-2/TRBV6-3
CDR3: CASSSRGQRPSTDTQYF

D: TRBD2
J: TRBJ2-7
V: TRBV5-5
CDR3: CASSHTGGLEQYF

D: TRBD1
J: TRBJ1-2
V: TRBV6-6
CDR3: CASQQGANYGYTF

D: -
J: TRBJ1-1
V: TRBV10-3
CDR3: CAIRTDLNTEAFF

D: TRBD1
J: TRBJ1-6
V: TRBV5-1
CDR3: CASSKRGQNSPLHF

D: -
J: TRBJ1-2
V: TRBV9
CDR3: CASSVVLEGYGYTF

D: -
J: TRBJ1-2
V: TRBV27
CDR3: CASTPQQGRYGYTF

D: -
J: TRBJ1-4
V: TRBV30
CDR3: CAWSVDGGRKLFF

D: -
J: TRBJ2-7
V: TRBV24-1
CDR3: CATKWGGVVKQYF

D: -
J: TRBJ2-7
V: TRBV7-2
CDR3: CASSPKGGTTSYEQYF

D: -
J: TRBJ1-5
V: TRBV6-2/TRBV6-3
CDR3: CASSYSGPRNQPQHF

D: -
J: TRBJ2-3
V: TRBV5-1
CDR3: CASKDRLGGTDTQYF

D: TRBD2
J: TRBJ2-7
V: TRBV7-8
CDR3: CASSLSGGGVSTYEQYF

D: TRBD2
J: TRBJ2-3
V: TRBV5-1
CDR3: CASSSQRDVTDTQYF

D: -
J: TRBJ1-5
V: TRBV4-3
CDR3: CASSQDAAAYSNQPQHF

D: TRBD1
J: TRBJ1-4
V: TRBV6-5
CDR3: CASTRTGSDEKLFF

D: -
J: TRBJ2-1
V: TRBV3-1/TRBV3-2
CDR3: CASSQGTSPNGFF

D: -
J: TRBJ1-1
V: TRBV5-1
CDR3: CASSLGSWNTEAFF

D: -
J: TRBJ1-5
V: TRBV3-1/TRBV3-2
CDR3: CASSQGGGNQPQHF

D: TRBD1
J: TRBJ1-6
V: TRBV19
CDR3: CASSALPGQYNSPLHF

D: -
J: TRBJ2-1
V: TRBV6-5
CDR3: CASSWGGRGEQFF

D: TRBD1
J: TRBJ1-4
V: TRBV6-6
CDR3: CASRPTGGAFEKLFF

D: TRBD1
J: TRBJ2-7
V: TRBV15
CDR3: CATSRVQGATYEQYF

D: -
J: TRBJ1-5
V: TRBV9
CDR3: CASSVGGQDQPQHF

D: -
J: TRBJ1-5
V: TRBV3-1/TRBV3-2
CDR3: CASSQDPFGMGNQPQHF

D: -
J: TRBJ1-5
V: TRBV19
CDR3: CASSTPSGLPQHF

D: -
J: TRBJ2-5
V: TRBV5-1
CDR3: CASSQTEGVVETQYF

D: -
J: TRBJ1-4
V: TRBV6-1
CDR3: CASSEARATNEKLFF

D: TRBD1
J: TRBJ2-5
V: TRBV11-2
CDR3: CASSLRQGSSETQYF

D: TRBD2
J: TRBJ2-3
V: TRBV24-1
CDR3: CATSGREGRTDTQYF

D: -
J: TRBJ1-1
V: TRBV12-5
CDR3: CASGIGGGTEAFF